One sample yielded the 19 T cell receptor beta chains listed below, sequenced in a study of blood T cell repertoires in COVID-19. Only in-frame clones appear in the TCRdb table, and some are missing; sequencing was by immunoSEQ multiplex PCR. In the table there are more than 95,000 clones, about 76% of which are singletons. The sample was peripheral blood. Receptor source: a woman in her 70s with acute or convalescent COVID-19.

This clone was recorded only once. The CDR3 nucleotides are TGCGCCAGCAGCTTGGCCTTGGACAGGGGGCTTTTGTACTTC. As protein: CASSLALDRGLLYF. The gene calls are TRBV5-1 and TRBJ2-5; 11 bases match TRBD1. CDR3 length: 14 residues. Germline trimming cut 0 bases from V and 13 bases from J; bases unmatched to any gene: 8. Germline CDR1 reads SGHRS; CDR2 reads YFSETQ.

This chain uses TRBV27 with TRBJ1-1; 8 bases are a match to TRBD1. This CDR3 comprises 15 residues. The V and J ends lost 5 bases and 4 bases, in that order; junction bases with no gene match: 9. Germline CDR1 and CDR2: MNHEY and SMNVEV (reference sequence). The CDR3 coding sequence is TGTGCCAGCAGTACCCGTAAGACAGGGGCCACTGAAGCTTTCTTT. It encodes CASSTRKTGATEAFF.

The gene calls are TRBV7-8 and TRBJ1-2; D is unresolved. The germline V and J ends were trimmed by 1 base and 3 bases, with 12 bases remaining between them. The CDR3 is 15 residues long. Germline CDR1 is SGHVS and CDR2 is FQNEAQ. The CDR3 DNA reads TGTGCCAGCAGCTTAGGAGCGGGATTGCACTATGGCTACACCTTC. This gives the protein CASSLGAGLHYGYTF.

The J gene is TRBJ2-5, the V gene TRBV27; 9 bases align to TRBD1. This CDR3 is built from 15 residues. The trim removed 2 bases at V and 4 bases at J, leaving 5 bases unmatched. The germline V gene encodes CDR1 MNHEY and CDR2 SMNVEV (reference sequence). The CDR3 region is CASSLGTGRGETQYF. CDR3 nucleotide sequence: TGTGCCAGCAGTTTAGGGACAGGGAGAGGAGAGACCCAGTACTTC.

The rearrangement uses TRBV7-2 and TRBJ2-5; no clear D gene. CDR1 and CDR2 (germline): SGHTA, FQGNSA. The CDR3 covers 12 residues. V lost 5 bases and J lost 5, with 9 bases in between. The CDR3 DNA follows: TGTGCCAGCAGCCTCTACGGGGAGACCCAGTACTTC. This gives the protein CASSLYGETQYF.

The chain recombines TRBV2 with TRBJ1-6, with 7 bases aligning to TRBD1. V shed 7 bases and J 7 bases; nucleotides not matched to a gene: 13. The CDR3 contains 16 residues. Per germline, CDR1 SNHLY and CDR2 FYNNEI. The CDR3 protein is CASNRDRPAGNSPLHF. The CDR3 nucleotides read TGTGCCAGCAATCGGGACAGACCCGCCGGGAATTCACCCCTCCACTTT.

The CDR3 DNA reads as TGCGCCAGCAGCTTGGGGGTAGCGGGGAACAATGAGCAGTTCTTC. This translates into CASSLGVAGNNEQFF. The V and J genes are TRBV5-1 and TRBJ2-1; 8 nucleotides align to TRBD2. Per germline, CDR1 SGHRS and CDR2 YFSETQ. V dropped 0 bases and J dropped 5; count of bases not matched to a gene: 4. The CDR3 is made up of 15 amino acids. Drawing the rest from reference TRBV5-1 and TRBJ2-1, the complete variable domain is KAGVTQTPRYLIKTRGQQVTLSCSPISGHRSVSWYQQTPGQGLQFLFEYFSETQRNKGNFPGRFSGRQFSNSRSEMNVSTLELGDSALYLCASSLGVAGNNEQFFGPGTRLTVL.

The rearrangement links TRBV4-1 to TRBJ2-7; D perhaps matches TRBD1 (6 bases). The V gene's germline CDR1 is MGHRA and CDR2 YSYEKL. The CDR3 length is 14 residues. Trimming removed 1 base from V and 5 bases from J, with 12 bases in between. CDR3 sequence: CASSQGQGSDEQYF. The DNA for the CDR3 is TGCGCCAGCAGCCAAGGGCAGGGGAGTGACGAGCAGTACTTC.

This rearrangement joins TRBV27 to TRBJ2-7, with 9 bases aligning to TRBD2. Per the germline V gene, CDR1 is MNHEY and CDR2 is SMNVEV (reference sequence). The V gene end was trimmed by 8 bases and the J gene end by 3 bases; junction bases not matched to a gene: 8. The CDR3 contains 14 residues. The CDR3 loop reads CASAAGGYYYEQYF. The CDR3 DNA reads as TGTGCCAGCGCCGCGGGAGGGTACTACTACGAGCAGTACTTC.

This chain links TRBV7-9 with TRBJ2-4, with 12 bases matching TRBD2. This CDR3 spans 19 amino acids. Germline CDR1 and CDR2: SEHNR and FQNEAQ (reference sequence). Trimming took 1 base from V and 0 from J; bases not matched to a gene: 7. The CDR3 nucleotides read TGTGCCAGCAGCTTAGGTCTAGCGGGGGGGCCTCCAGCCAAAAACATTCAGTACTTC. It encodes CASSLGLAGGPPAKNIQYF.

This clone showed up just a few times. The chain joins TRBV27 to TRBJ1-2, with 9 bases lining up with TRBD1. The CDR3 sequence is 13 residues long. Germline values: CDR1 MNHEY, CDR2 SMNVEV (reference sequence). V lost 6 bases to trimming and J lost 5 bases; unmatched junction nucleotides: 4. This chain's CDR3 is CASSDRGGYGYTF. Here the CDR3 DNA reads TGTGCCAGCAGCGACAGGGGGGGTTATGGCTACACCTTC.

For this clone: The identical CDR3 is also encoded by other nucleotide sequences in the sample. The CDR3 DNA reads as TGTGCCAGCTCCTTCCCAGGAAACTATGGCTACACCTTC. This gives the protein CASSFPGNYGYTF. The chain employs TRBV7-2 and TRBJ1-2; no clear D gene. With 8 bases removed from V and 2 bases from J, the gap between germline ends came to 12 bases. Germline V gene data show CDR1 as SGHTA and CDR2 as FQGNSA. The CDR3 has 13 amino acids.

The V call is TRBV28, the J call TRBJ2-1; TRBD1 matches at 7 bases. V was pared by 6 bases and J by 0 bases, with 8 bases of the junction left unmatched. CDR1 is MDHEN, CDR2 SYDVKM, per germline. This CDR3 contains 16 residues. CDR3 DNA: TGTGCCAGCAGCTCCACGACAGGGAGCTCCTACAATGAGCAGTTCTTC. This gives the protein CASSSTTGSSYNEQFF.

This clone was counted once. The genes are TRBV11-2 and TRBJ1-3; TRBD1 is a possible D gene (6 bases). V was cut by 0 bases and J by 4 bases, with 10 bases left in between. Germline CDR1 is SGHAT and CDR2 is FQNNGV. CDR3 length: 15 amino acids. CDR3 loop: CASSLEAGVGNTIYF. DNA for the CDR3: TGTGCCAGCAGCTTAGAGGCAGGGGTCGGAAACACCATATATTTT.

The chain links TRBV20-1 to TRBJ1-2, with unresolved D. CDR3 length: 10 amino acids. Germline loops: CDR1 DFQATT, CDR2 SNEGSKA (reference sequence). The ends were cut back, 6 bases at V and 6 bases at J, with 8 bases in the middle. CDR3 sequence: CSAWRDGYTF. Written as DNA, the CDR3 is TGCAGTGCCTGGAGGGATGGCTACACCTTC.

The rearrangement links TRBV5-1 to TRBJ1-6, with TRBD1 identical over 8 bases. CDR3 size: 14 residues. V lost 0 bases and J lost 10; bases outside the gene matches: 3. Germline loops: CDR1 SGHRS, CDR2 YFSETQ. The CDR3 sequence: CASSLDRGGSPLHF. In DNA form, the CDR3 reads TGCGCCAGCAGCTTGGACAGGGGGGGGTCACCCCTCCACTTT.

CDR3 nucleotide sequence: TGTGCCAGTAGTGAAGCTCCTCACACCGGGGAGCTGTTTTTT. Its protein is CASSEAPHTGELFF. The chain employs TRBV19 and TRBJ2-2, with D hard to call. The CDR3 spans 14 residues. Trimming shortened V by 5 bases and J by 3 bases, and 10 bases separated the two germline ends. The germline gives CDR1 LNHDA, CDR2 SQIVND (reference sequence).

The DNA for the CDR3 is TGTGCCAGCAGTTTCGTCCCGGGACAGGGATCAAACACTGAAGCTTTCTTT. It encodes CASSFVPGQGSNTEAFF. This chain uses TRBV6-2 or TRBV6-3 with TRBJ1-1; 9 nucleotides agree with TRBD1. The V gene's germline CDR1 is MNHEY and CDR2 SVGEGT. Germline trimming cut 4 bases from V and 2 bases from J; bases unmatched to any gene: 11. There are 17 residues in the CDR3.

The CDR3 here is CASSLFGGLDEKLFF. CDR3 nucleotide sequence: TGTGCCAGCAGCTTATTTGGGGGACTTGATGAAAAACTGTTTTTT. The J gene is TRBJ1-4, the V gene TRBV7-9; perhaps TRBD1 as D (5 bases). The germline V gene has CDR1 SEHNR and CDR2 FQNEAQ (reference sequence). V lost 2 bases to trimming and J lost 6 bases, with 13 bases between them. The CDR3 spans 15 residues.